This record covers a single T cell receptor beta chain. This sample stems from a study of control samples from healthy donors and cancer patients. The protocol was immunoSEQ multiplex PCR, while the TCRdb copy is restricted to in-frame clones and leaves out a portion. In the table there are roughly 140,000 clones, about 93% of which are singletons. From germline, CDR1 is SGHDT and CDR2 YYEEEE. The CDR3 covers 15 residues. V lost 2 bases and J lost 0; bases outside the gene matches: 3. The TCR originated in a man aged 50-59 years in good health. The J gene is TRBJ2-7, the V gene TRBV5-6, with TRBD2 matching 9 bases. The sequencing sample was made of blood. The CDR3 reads CASSFAGGSSYEQYF. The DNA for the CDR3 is TGTGCCAGCAGCTTTGCGGGAGGGAGCTCCTACGAGCAGTACTTC.